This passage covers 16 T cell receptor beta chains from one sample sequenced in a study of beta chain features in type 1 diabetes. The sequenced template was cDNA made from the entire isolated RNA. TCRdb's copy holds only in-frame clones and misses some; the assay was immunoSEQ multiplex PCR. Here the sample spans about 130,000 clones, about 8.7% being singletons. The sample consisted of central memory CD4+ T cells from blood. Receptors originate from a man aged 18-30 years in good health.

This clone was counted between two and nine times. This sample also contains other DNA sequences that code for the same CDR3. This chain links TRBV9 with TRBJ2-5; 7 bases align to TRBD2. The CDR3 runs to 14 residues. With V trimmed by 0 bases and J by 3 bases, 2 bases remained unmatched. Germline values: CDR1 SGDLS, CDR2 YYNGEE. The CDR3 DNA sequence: TGTGCCAGCAGCGTAGTGGCGGGGGAAGAGACCCAGTACTTC. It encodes CASSVVAGEETQYF.

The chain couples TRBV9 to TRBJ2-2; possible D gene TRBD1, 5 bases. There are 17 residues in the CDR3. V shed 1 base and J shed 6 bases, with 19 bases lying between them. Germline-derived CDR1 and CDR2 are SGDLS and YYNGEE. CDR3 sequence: CASSVSNRTPLAGELFF. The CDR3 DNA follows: TGTGCCAGCAGCGTATCCAATAGGACACCCCTCGCCGGGGAGCTGTTTTTT.

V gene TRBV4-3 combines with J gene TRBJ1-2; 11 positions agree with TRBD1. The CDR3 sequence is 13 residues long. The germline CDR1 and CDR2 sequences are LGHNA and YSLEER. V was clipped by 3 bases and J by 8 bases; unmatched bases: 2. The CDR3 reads CASSQDRGQGYTF. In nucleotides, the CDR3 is TGCGCCAGCAGCCAGGACAGGGGGCAAGGCTACACCTTC.

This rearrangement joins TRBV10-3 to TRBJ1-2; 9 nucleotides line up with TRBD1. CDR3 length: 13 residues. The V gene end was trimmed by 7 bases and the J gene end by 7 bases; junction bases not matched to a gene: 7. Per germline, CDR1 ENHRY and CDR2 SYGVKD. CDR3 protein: CAITGQGLSGYTF. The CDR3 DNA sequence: TGTGCCATCACCGGACAGGGGCTAAGTGGCTACACCTTC.

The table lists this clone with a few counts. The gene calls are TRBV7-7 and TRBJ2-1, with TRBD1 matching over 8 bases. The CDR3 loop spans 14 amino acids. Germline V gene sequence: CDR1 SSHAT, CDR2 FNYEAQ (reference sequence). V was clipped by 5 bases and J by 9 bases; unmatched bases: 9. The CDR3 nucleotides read TGTGCCAGCAGCCTAGGACCAGGGGGCACTGAGCAGTTCTTC. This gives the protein CASSLGPGGTEQFF.

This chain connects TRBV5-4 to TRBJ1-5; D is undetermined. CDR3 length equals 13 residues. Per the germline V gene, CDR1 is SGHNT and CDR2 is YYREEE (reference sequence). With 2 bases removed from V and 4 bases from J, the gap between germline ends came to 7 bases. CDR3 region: CASSFGRNQPQHF. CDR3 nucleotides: TGTGCCAGCAGCTTCGGCAGGAATCAGCCCCAGCATTTT.

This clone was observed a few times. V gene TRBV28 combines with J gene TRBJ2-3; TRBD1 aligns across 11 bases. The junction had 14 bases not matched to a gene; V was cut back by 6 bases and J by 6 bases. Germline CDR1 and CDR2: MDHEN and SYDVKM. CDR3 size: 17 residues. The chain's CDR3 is CASRGTGGKPNHDTQYF. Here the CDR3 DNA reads TGTGCCAGCAGGGGGACAGGGGGTAAGCCTAACCACGATACGCAGTATTTT.

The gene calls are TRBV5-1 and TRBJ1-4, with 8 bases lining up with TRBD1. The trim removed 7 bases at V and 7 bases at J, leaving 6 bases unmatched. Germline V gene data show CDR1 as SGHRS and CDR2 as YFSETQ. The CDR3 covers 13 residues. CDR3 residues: CASSRQGSEKLFF. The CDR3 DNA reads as TGCGCCAGCTCACGACAGGGGAGTGAAAAACTGTTTTTT.

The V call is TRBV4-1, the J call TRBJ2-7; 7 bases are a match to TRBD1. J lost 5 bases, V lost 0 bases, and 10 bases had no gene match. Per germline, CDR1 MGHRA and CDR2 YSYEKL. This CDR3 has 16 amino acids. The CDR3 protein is CASSQDTTGWGDEQYF. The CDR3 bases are TGCGCCAGCAGCCAAGATACGACAGGGTGGGGAGACGAGCAGTACTTC.

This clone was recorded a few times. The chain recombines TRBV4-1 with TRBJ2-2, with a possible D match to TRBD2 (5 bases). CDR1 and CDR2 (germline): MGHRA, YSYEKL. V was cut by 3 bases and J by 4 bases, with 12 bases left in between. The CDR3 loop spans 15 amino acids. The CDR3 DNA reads TGCGCCAGCAGCCACTTGGGAGAGAGCACCGGGGAGCTGTTTTTT. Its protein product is CASSHLGESTGELFF.

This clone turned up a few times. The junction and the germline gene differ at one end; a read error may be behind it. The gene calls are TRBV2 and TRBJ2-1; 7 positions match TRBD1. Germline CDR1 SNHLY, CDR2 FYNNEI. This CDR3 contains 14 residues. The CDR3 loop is CASSILTGVQVYVF. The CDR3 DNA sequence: TGTGCCAGCAGTATCTTAACAGGGGTCCAAGTTTATGTCTTC.

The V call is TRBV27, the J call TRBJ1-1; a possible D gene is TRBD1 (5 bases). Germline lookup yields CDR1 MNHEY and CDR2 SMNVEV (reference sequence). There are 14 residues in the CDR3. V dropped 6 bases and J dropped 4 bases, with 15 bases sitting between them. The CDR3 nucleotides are TGTGCCAGCAGCAGGATAGGGGCAGGCACTGAAGCTTTCTTT. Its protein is CASSRIGAGTEAFF.

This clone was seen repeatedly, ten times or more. The CDR3 is CATTGGGGFHHEQYF. In nucleotides, the CDR3 is TGTGCCACGACCGGCGGCGGGGGCTTCCATCACGAGCAGTACTTC. V gene TRBV6-5 combines with J gene TRBJ2-7, with D perhaps matching TRBD2 (7 bases). With 10 bases removed from V and 5 bases from J, the gap between germline ends came to 24 bases. Germline CDR1 reads MNHEY; CDR2 reads SVGAGI. CDR3 length: 15 amino acids.

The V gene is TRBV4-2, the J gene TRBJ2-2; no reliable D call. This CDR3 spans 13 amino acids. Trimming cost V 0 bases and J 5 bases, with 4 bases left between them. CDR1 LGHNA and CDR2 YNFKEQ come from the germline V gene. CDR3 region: CASSQEATGELFF. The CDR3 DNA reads TGTGCCAGCAGCCAAGAAGCGACCGGGGAGCTGTTTTTT.

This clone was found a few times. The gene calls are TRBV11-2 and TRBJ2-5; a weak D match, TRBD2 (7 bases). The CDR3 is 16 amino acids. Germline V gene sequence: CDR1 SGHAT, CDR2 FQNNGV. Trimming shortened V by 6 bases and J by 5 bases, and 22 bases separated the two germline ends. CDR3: CASSISLVGGPETQYF. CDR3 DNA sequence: TGTGCCAGCAGTATCTCCCTTGTGGGGGGGCCGGAGACCCAGTACTTC.

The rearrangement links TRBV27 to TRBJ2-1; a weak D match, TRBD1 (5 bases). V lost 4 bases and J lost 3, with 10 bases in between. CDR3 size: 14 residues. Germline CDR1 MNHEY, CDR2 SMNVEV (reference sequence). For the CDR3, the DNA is TGTGCCAGCAGTTGGGGCCAGTTCTACAATGAGCAGTTCTTC. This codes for CASSWGQFYNEQFF.